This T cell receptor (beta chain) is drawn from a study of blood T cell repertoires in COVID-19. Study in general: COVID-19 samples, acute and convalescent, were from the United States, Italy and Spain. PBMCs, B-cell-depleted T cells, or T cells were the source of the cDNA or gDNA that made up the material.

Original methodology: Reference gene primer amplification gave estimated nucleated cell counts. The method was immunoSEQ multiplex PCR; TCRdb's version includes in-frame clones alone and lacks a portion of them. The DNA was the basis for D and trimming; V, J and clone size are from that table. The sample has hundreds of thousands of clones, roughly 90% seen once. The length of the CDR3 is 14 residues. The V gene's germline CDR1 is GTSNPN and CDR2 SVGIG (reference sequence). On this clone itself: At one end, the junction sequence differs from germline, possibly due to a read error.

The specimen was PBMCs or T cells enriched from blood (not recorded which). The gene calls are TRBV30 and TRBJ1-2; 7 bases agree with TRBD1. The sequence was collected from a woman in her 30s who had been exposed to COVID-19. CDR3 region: CAWSPPGTDRSPHF. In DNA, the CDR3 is TGTGCCTGGAGTCCCCCCGGGACAGACCGTTCCCCCCACTTC. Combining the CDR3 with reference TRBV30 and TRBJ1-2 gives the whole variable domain SQTIHQWPATLVQPVGSPLSLECTVEGTSNPNLYWYRQAAGRGLQLLFYSVGIGQISSEVPQNLSASRPQDRQFILSSKKLLLSDSGFYLCAWSPPGTDRSPHFGSGTRLTVV.